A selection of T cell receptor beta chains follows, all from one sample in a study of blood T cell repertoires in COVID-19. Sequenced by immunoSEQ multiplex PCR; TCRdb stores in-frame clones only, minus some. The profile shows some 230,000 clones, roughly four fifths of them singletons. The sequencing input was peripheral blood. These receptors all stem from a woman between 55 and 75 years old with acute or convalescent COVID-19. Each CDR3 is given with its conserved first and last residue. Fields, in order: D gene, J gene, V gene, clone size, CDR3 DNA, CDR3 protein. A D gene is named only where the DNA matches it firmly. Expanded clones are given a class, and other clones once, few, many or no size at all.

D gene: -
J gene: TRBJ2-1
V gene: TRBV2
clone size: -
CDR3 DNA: TGTGCCAGCAGTGAGGGGACATCTGAGCAGTTCTTC
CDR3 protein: CASSEGTSEQFF

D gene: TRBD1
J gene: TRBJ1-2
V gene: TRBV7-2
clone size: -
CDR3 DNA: TGTGCCAGCAGCTTACATGGCCAGGGGGCTGGGTACACCTTC
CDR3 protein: CASSLHGQGAGYTF

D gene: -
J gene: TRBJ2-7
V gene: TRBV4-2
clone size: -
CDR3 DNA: TGTGCCAGCAGCCAAGATGTACCCGTAGCGAGCTACTACGAGCAGTACTTC
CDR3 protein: CASSQDVPVASYYEQYF

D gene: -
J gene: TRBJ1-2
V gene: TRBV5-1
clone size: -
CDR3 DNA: TGCGCCAGCAGCCGAGCGGGTGAGGTAACCTATGGCTACACCTTC
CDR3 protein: CASSRAGEVTYGYTF

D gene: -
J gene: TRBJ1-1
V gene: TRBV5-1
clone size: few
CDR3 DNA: TGCGCCAGCAGTTCAGGGCCGGGTGGCACTGAAGCTTTCTTT
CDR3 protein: CASSSGPGGTEAFF

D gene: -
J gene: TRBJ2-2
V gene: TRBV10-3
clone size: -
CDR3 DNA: TGTGCCATCAGTGATAGAAAGTTGGACACCGGGGAGCTGTTTTTT
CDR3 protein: CAISDRKLDTGELFF

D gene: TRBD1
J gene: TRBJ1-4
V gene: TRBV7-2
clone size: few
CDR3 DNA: TGTGCCAGCAGCGCGGGACAGGGAGGTGAAAAACTGTTTTTT
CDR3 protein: CASSAGQGGEKLFF

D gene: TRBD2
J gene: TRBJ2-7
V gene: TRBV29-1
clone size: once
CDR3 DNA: TGCAGCGTTGCCCAGCGGGGCCACTCCTACGAGCAGTACTTC
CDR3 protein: CSVAQRGHSYEQYF

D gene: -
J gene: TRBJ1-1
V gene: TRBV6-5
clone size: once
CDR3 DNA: TGTGCCAGCAGTAATGGACAGAGCAACACTGAAGCTTTCTTT
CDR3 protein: CASSNGQSNTEAFF

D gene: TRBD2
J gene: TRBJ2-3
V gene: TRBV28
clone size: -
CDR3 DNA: TGTGCCAGCAGCTCTAGCGGGGGGGTCACAGATACGCAGTATTTT
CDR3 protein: CASSSSGGVTDTQYF

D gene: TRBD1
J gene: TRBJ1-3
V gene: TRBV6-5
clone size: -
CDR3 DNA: TGTGCCAGCAGTTACTCGAACAGGGGCTCTGGAAACACCATATATTTT
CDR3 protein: CASSYSNRGSGNTIYF

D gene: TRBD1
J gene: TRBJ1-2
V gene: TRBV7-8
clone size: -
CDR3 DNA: TGTGCCAGCAGCCCGGTCGCAGGGGGTGGCTACACCTTC
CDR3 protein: CASSPVAGGGYTF

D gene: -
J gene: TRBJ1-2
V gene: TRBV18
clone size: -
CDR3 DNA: TGTGCCAGCTCAGCCAGGGTCCCCAGCTATGGCTACACCTTC
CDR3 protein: CASSARVPSYGYTF

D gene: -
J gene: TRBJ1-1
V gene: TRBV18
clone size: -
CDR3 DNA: TGTGCCAGCTCAGGGACACCAAACACTGAAGCTTTCTTT
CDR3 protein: CASSGTPNTEAFF

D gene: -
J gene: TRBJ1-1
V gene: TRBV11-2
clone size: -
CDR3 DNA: TGTGCCAGCAGACTGACAGAGAACACTGAAGCTTTCTTT
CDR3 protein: CASRLTENTEAFF

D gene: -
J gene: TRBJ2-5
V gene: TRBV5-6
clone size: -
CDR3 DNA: TGTGCCAGCAGCTTAATGGTACAGGGAGGGGAGACCCAGTACTTC
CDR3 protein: CASSLMVQGGETQYF

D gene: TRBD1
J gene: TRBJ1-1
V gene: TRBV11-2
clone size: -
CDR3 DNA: TGTGCCAGCAGCTTAAACAGGGGAAACACTGAAGCTTTCTTT
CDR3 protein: CASSLNRGNTEAFF

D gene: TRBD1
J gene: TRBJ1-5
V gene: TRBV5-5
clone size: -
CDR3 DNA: TGTGCCAGCAGCTTCCAGGGGGGAGAGCCCCAGCATTTT
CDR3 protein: CASSFQGGEPQHF

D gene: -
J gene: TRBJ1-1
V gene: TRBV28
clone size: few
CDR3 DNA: TGTGCCAGCTGCGTTGGGGCAATGAACACTGAAGCTTTCTTT
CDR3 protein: CASCVGAMNTEAFF

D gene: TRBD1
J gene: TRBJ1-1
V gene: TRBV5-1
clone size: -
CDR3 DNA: TGCGCCAGCACCCCCCGTACAGGGGGCGGCACTGAAGCTTTCTTT
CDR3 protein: CASTPRTGGGTEAFF

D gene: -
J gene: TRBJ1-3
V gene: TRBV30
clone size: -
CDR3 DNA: TGTGCCTGGAGTGTAATCCCTCGTACTGGAAACACCATATATTTT
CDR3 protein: CAWSVIPRTGNTIYF

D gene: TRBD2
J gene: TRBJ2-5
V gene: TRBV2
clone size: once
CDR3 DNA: TGTGCCAGCAGTGATCGAGAGGGACTAGCGGGGGGGAAAGAGACCCAGTACTTC
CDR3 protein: CASSDREGLAGGKETQYF

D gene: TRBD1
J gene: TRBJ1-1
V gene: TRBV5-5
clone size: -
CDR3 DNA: TGTGCCAGCAGCTCGGACAGGGGGAACACTGAAGCTTTCTTT
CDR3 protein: CASSSDRGNTEAFF

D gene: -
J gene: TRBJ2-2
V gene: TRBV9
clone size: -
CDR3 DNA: TGTGCCAGCAGCCCACTAAGCACCGGGGAGCTGTTTTTT
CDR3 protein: CASSPLSTGELFF

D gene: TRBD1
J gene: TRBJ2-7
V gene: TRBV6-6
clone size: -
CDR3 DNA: TGTGCCAGCGCTCCGGGACAGGGTTACGAGCAGTACTTC
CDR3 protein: CASAPGQGYEQYF

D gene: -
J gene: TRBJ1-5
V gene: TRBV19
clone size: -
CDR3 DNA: TGTGCCAGTAGTATTTATCGACAGTATGATAGCAATCAGCCCCAGCATTTT
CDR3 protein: CASSIYRQYDSNQPQHF

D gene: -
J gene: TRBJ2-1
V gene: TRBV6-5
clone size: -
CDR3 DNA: TGTGCCAGCAGTCCGTTAGGAGCCACAATCTACGAGCAGTTCTTC
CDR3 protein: CASSPLGATIYEQFF

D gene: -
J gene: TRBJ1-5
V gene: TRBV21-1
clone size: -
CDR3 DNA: TGTGCCAGCAGCATAGGAGGGCCCCAGAATAGCAATCAGCCCCAGCATTTT
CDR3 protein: CASSIGGPQNSNQPQHF

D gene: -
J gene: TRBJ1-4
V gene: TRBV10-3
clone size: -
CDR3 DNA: TGTGCCATCCAGGGAAGCCCAAGTGAAAAACTGTTTTTT
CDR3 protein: CAIQGSPSEKLFF

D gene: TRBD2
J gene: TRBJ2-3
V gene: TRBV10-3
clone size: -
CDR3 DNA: TGTGCCATTTCTGCTAGCGGGGATAGCACAGATACGCAGTATTTT
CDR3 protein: CAISASGDSTDTQYF

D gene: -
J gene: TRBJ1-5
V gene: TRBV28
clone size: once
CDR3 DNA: TGTGCCAGCAGTTTCTCCGTTAGCAATCAGCCCCAGCATTTT
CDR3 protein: CASSFSVSNQPQHF

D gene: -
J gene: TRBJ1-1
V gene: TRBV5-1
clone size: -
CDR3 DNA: TGCGCCAGCAGCTCCATCACAGAGAACACTGAAGCTTTCTTT
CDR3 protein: CASSSITENTEAFF

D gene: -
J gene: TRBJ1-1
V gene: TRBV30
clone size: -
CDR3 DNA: TGTGCCGTTACGGGGATCACTGAAGCTTTCTTT
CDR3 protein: CAVTGITEAFF

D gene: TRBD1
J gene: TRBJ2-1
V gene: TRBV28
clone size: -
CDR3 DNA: TGTGCCAGCAGTATCGCCGGGACAGGGGGCTACAATGAGCAGTTCTTC
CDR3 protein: CASSIAGTGGYNEQFF

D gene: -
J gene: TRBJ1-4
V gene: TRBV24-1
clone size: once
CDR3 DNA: TGTGCCACCAGTGGGGTTCAGACGGGGAGGGGTGAAAAACTGTTTTTT
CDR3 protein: CATSGVQTGRGEKLFF

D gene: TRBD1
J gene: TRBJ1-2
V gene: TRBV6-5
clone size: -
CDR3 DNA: TGTGCCAGCAGATGGGGGACAGCCTATGGCTACACCTTC
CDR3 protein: CASRWGTAYGYTF

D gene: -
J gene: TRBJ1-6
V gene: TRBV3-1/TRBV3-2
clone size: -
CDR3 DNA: TGTGCCAGCAGCCAAGACTCTGGACTTAATTCACCCCTCCACTTT
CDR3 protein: CASSQDSGLNSPLHF

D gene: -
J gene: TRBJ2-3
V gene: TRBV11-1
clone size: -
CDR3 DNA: TGTGCCAGCAGCTTACTAGCAGATACGCAGTATTTT
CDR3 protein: CASSLLADTQYF

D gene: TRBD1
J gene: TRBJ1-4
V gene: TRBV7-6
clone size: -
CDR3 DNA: TGTGCCAGCAGCTTTCGACCGCAGGGGGCTGCGGGAGTCACTAATGAAAAACTGTTTTTT
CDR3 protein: CASSFRPQGAAGVTNEKLFF

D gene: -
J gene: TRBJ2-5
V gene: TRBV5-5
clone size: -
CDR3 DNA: TGTGCCAGCAGCTCGGGACATAAGAAAGAGACCCAGTACTTC
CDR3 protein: CASSSGHKKETQYF

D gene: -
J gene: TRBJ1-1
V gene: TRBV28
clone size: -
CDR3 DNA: TGTGCCAGCAGTCCCCCGGGGAGGATGGGGTACACTGAAGCTTTCTTT
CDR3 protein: CASSPPGRMGYTEAFF

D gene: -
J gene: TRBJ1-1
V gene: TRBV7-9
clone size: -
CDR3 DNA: TGTGCCAGCAGCCCCCGTGAGGGGAACACTGAAGCTTTCTTT
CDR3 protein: CASSPREGNTEAFF

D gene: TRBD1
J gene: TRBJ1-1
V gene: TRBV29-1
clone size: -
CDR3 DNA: TGCAGCGTGACGGGACAGACGATGAACACTGAAGCTTTCTTT
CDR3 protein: CSVTGQTMNTEAFF

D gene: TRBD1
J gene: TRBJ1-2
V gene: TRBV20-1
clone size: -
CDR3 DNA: TGCAGTGCCGCAGGGGGTTATGGCTACACCTTC
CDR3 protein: CSAAGGYGYTF

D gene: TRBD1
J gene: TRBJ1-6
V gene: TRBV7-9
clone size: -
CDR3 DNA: TGTGCCAGCAGCTTCGTGGTTGGGACAGCGTATAATTCACCCCTCCACTTT
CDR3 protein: CASSFVVGTAYNSPLHF

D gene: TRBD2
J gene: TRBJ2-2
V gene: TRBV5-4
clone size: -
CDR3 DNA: TGTGCCAGCGGAGCCACTAGCGGGGGCGACACCGGGGAGCTGTTTTTT
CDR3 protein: CASGATSGGDTGELFF

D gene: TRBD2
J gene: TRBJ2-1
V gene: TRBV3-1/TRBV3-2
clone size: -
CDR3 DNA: TGTGCCAGCAGCCACTTAAGCGGGGGGAACAATGAGCAGTTCTTC
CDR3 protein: CASSHLSGGNNEQFF

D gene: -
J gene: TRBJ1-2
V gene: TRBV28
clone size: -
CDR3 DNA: TGTGCCAGCAGCCGCACAGGGTATGGCTACACCTTC
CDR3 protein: CASSRTGYGYTF

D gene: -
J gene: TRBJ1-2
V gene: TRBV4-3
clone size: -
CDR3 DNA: TGCGCCAGCAGCCAAGATCGGGGAATTAGCTATGGCTACACCTTC
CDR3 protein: CASSQDRGISYGYTF

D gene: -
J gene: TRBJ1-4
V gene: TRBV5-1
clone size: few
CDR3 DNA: TGCGCCAGCAGCCAGACAGTATTCCATGAAAAACTGTTTTTT
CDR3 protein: CASSQTVFHEKLFF

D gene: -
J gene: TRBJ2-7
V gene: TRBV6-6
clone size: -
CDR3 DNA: TGTGCCAGCAGACGACCAGATGTGACCGGGACAAGAGCCTACGAGCAGTACTTC
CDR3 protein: CASRRPDVTGTRAYEQYF

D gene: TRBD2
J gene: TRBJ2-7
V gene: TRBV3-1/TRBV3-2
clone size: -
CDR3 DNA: TGTGCCAGCAGCCCTGGACTAGCGGGGACTTTACGTTTC
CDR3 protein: CASSPGLAGTLRF

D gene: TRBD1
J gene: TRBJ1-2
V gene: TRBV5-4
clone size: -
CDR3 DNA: TGTGCCAGCAGCCAGACAGGGGACTATGGCTACACCTTC
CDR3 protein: CASSQTGDYGYTF

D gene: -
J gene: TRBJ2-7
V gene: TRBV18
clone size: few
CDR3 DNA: TGTGCCAGCTCCCCGGTTAACCGGGGGGCGATCGAGCAGTACTTC
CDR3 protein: CASSPVNRGAIEQYF

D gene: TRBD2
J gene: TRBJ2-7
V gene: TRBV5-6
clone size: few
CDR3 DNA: TGTGCCAGCAGCTTGCCAGCGGGGGGCCCGTACGAGCAGTACTTC
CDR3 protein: CASSLPAGGPYEQYF

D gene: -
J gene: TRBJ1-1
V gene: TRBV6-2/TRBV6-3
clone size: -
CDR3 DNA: TGTGCCAGCAGTTACTCACCCGGCCAGGGGCTCACTGAAGCTTTCTTT
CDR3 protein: CASSYSPGQGLTEAFF

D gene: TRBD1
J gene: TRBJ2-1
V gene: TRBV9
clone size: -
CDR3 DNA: TGTGCCAGCAGCGCGGCGGACAGGGTTTATGAGCAGTTCTTC
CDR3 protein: CASSAADRVYEQFF